Detailed here is one TCR beta chain. The CDR3 sequence is 10 residues long. V was clipped by 5 bases and J by 13 bases, with 14 bases between them. Germline V gives CDR1 SQVTM, CDR2 ANQGSEA. These data are taken from a study of blood T cell repertoires in COVID-19. In the study's own analysis: For nucleated cells, counts were estimated from reference gene primer amplification. Using immunoSEQ multiplex PCR, the repertoire was profiled, and TCRdb retains in-frame clones only, with some absent. Clone size and V and J calls were adopted from that table, with D and trimming inferred from the DNA. The profile covers 250,000 or so clones, with around 89% appearing a single time and 2% to 2.5% taken by the ten largest.

Material: peripheral blood. The rearrangement uses TRBV29-1 and TRBJ1-2, with D possibly being TRBD1 (6 bases). The source of this sequence is a woman between 55 and 75 years old with COVID-19, enrolled during active disease. CDR3 in amino acids: CSVTGTYGTF. The CDR3 DNA reads TGCAGCGTTACCGGGACATACGGCACCTTC.